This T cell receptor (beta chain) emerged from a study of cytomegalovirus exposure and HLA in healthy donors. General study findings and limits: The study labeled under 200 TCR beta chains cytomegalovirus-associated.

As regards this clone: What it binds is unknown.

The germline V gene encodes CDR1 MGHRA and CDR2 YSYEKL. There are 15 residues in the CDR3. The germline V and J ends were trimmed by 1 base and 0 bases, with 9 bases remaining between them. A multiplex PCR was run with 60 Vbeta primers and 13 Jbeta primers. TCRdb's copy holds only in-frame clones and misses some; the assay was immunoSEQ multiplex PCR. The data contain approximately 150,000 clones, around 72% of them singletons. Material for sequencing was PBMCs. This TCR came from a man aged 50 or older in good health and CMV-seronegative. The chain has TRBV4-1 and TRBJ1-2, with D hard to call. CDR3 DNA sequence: TGCGCCAGCAGCCAAGCAGAGGGAGCTAACTATGGCTACACCTTC. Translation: CASSQAEGANYGYTF.